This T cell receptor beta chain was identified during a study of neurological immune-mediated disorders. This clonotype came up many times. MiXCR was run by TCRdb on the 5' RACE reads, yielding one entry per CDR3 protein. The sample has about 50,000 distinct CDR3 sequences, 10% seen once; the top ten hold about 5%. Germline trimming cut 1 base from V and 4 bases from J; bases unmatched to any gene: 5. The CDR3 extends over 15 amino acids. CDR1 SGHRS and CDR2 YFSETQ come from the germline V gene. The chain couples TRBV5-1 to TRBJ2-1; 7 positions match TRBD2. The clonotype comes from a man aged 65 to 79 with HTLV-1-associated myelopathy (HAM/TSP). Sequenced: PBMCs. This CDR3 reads CASSLRTSGYNEQFF. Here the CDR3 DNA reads TGCGCCAGCAGCTTGAGGACTAGTGGTTACAATGAGCAGTTCTTC.